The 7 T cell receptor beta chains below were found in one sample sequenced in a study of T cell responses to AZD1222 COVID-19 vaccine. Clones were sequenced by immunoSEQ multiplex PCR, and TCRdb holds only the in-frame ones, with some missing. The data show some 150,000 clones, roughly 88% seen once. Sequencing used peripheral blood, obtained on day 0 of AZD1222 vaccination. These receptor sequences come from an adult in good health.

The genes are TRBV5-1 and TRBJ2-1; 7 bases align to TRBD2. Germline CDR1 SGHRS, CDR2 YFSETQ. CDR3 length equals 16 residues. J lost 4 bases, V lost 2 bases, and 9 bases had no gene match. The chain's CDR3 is CASSFYGGRGYNEQFF. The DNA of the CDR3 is TGCGCCAGCAGCTTTTACGGCGGGAGAGGGTACAATGAGCAGTTCTTC.

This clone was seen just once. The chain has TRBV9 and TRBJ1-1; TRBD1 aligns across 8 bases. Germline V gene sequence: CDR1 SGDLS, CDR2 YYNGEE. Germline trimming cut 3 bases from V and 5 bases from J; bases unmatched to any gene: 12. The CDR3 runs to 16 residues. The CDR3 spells CASSGQKRGQGTEAFF. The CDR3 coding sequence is TGTGCCAGCAGCGGCCAGAAGCGCGGACAGGGTACTGAAGCTTTCTTT. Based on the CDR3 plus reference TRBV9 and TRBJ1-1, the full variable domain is DSGVTQTPKHLITATGQRVTLRCSPRSGDLSVYWYQQSLDQGLQFLIQYYNGEERAKGNILERFSAQQFPDLHSELNLSSLELGDSALYFCASSGQKRGQGTEAFFGQGTRLTVV.

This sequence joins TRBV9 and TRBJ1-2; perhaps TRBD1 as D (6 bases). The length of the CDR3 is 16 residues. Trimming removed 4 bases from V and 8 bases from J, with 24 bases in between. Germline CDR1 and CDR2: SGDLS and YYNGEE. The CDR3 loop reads CASSPDGGGRTEGYTF. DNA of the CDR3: TGTGCCAGCAGCCCCGATGGGGGGGGGCGCACAGAGGGCTACACCTTC.

CDR3 protein: CASSPSSGGGTSTDTQYF. The CDR3 bases are TGTGCCAGCTCACCATCAAGCGGCGGGGGGACGAGCACAGATACGCAGTATTTT. The chain combines TRBV18 with TRBJ2-3, with 8 bases aligning to TRBD2. Germline V CDR1 and CDR2: KGHSH, LQKENI. This CDR3 contains 18 residues. V gave up 2 bases and J gave up 0 bases; unmatched junction bases: 10.

CDR3 nucleotide sequence: TGTGCCAGCAGTTCGTCAGGGTTCAACACTGAAGCTTTCTTT. It is translated as CASSSSGFNTEAFF. This chain links TRBV28 with TRBJ1-1; D possibly corresponds to TRBD1 (5 bases). Germline CDR1 and CDR2: MDHEN and SYDVKM. Trimming took off 4 bases at V and 2 bases at J, with 11 bases between the two ends. The length of the CDR3 is 14 residues.

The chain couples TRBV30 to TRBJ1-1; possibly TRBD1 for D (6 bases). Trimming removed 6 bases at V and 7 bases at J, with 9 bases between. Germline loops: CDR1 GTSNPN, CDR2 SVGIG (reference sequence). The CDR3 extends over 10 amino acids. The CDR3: CACRTVEAFF. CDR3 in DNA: TGTGCCTGTCGGACAGTTGAAGCTTTCTTT. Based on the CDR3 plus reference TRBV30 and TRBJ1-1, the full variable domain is SQTIHQWPATLVQPVGSPLSLECTVEGTSNPNLYWYRQAAGRGLQLLFYSVGIGQISSEVPQNLSASRPQDRQFILSSKKLLLSDSGFYLCACRTVEAFFGQGTRLTVV.

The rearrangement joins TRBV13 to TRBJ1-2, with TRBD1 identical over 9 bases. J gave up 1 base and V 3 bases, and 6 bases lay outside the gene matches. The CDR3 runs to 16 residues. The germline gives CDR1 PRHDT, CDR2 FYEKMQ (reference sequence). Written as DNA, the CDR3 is TGTGCCAGCAGCTTCGGACAGGGGAGAGGTAACTATGGCTACACCTTC. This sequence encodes CASSFGQGRGNYGYTF.